This T cell receptor (beta chain) was captured by sequencing in a study of cytomegalovirus exposure and HLA in healthy donors (dated by TCRdb to about 2017). General notes on the study: An earlier analysis of roughly 630 of the donors reported roughly 270 Gb of sequence data and some 120 million unique TCR beta sequences from some 180 million T cells. About 280 gigabases of sequencing data and approximately 92 million unique TCR sequences made up an early release that covered approximately 700 HLA-typed donors. Of the 300 to 400 genotyped donors, around 81% fell in the genetic ancestry cluster associated with self-reported Caucasian donors. The aim of the study was to test whether cataloging public T cell receptors could identify signatures of past pathogen exposure. The study used immunosequencing to profile the T cell repertoires of 600 to 850 subjects and linked those repertoires to cytomegalovirus serostatus. Besides the first cohort of under 700 subjects, a separate validation cohort made up of over 95 different subjects was used. The study combined high-throughput TCR immunosequencing, statistical association of individual TCRs with disease status, and machine learning to predict cytomegalovirus infection status. In a later analysis, previously published TCR beta repertoires from 666 donors were re-analyzed and high-resolution HLA genotyping was added so that TCR occurrence patterns could be studied. In the later analysis, no new phenotypic data were used to find candidate immune exposures; instead, reliance was placed on TCR beta sequences and their occurrence across donors. An earlier analysis of fewer than 700 of the donors applied high-throughput TCR beta sequencing to assess whether each TCR beta V gene segment acted as functional or pseudogenic. Donor age, sex, ethnicity and CMV serostatus were compiled alongside the repertoire data. A later genetic analysis took genome-wide SNP genotypes for about 65% of the roughly 670 donors and used that subset as a discovery cohort. All discovery cohort repertoires had been generated on a single sequencing platform. HLA typing covered class I and class II loci at four-digit resolution. The number of typed donors differed by locus: roughly 629-640 for A, B, C, DRB1 and DQB1; 522 for DQA1; 606 for DPA1; and about 450 for DPB1. Several DR-DQ haplotypes were handled as single units for association and clustering, since linkage in the cohort was strong. Among under 450 genotyped donors of the cohort, an average of approximately 250,000 unique TCR beta nucleotide sequences were sequenced per donor, roughly 20% of them non-productive. Points the paper makes about the study in general: Sequencing depth was assumed to be roughly uniform across donors in the presence/absence analyses, though that assumption may not hold. The classifier was reported to diagnose cytomegalovirus status with high specificity and sensitivity in both the original and validation cohorts. According to a later analysis, most CMV-associated TCR beta chains appeared to be HLA-restricted, and the HLA associations seemed to be driven largely by CMV exposure. Correlated functional status among segregating V segments might be attributable to linkage disequilibrium, but an unknown experimental factor could not be ruled out. Broadly in line with IMGT annotations, most TCR beta V segments showed up in productive rearrangements about 87% or about 30% of the time in an earlier analysis of approximately 600 of the donors. A later analysis associated about 18,000 TCR beta sequences with specific HLA alleles at a false discovery rate of 0.05. CMV serostatus was the only immune exposure information available for the cohort. This cohort had only TCR beta chains sequenced, and the lack of alpha or paired-chain data limited which features could be detected. The study listed approximately 150 TCR beta chains as associated with cytomegalovirus. The 87-base-pair reads could not distinguish some IMGT-functional V segments, including TRBV6-2 and TRBV6-3, so those segments were excluded. When HLA alleles, especially DR and DQ, strongly co-occurred, TCR associations were difficult to assign to individual alleles. In a later analysis, several top co-occurrence clusters were reported to appear linked to parvovirus B19, influenza, CMV and Epstein-Barr virus. About 17 rarely observed V segments, including chromosome 9 orphons, were excluded from the earlier analysis of about 600 of the donors because counts were too low. In vitro tests confirmed that a few of the cytomegalovirus-associated TCR beta chains recognize cytomegalovirus antigens. According to the authors, the approach could potentially be generalized to other disease states and immunological phenotypes. A further reported finding was that TCR beta sequences accurately predicted the HLA-A and HLA-B alleles for most subjects in the first cohort. Because HLA typing was unavailable for some donors at each locus, only the typed subset was used in association tests. According to a later analysis, TCR association rates differed among HLA loci, with DRB1 alleles showing the most associated TCRs and HLA-C alleles showing the fewest. A cluster of highly shared sequence variants was judged likely to represent a technical artifact of the sequencing pipeline. While some public TCRs were present in many individuals, most TCR sequences turned up only very rarely across donors. In a later analysis, HLA-associated TCR beta chains showed more clonal expansion and lower generation probabilities than non-associated chains that were equally common. Compared with the roughly 700-donor mean, donors in an Asian-associated ancestry cluster had fewer N-insertions in productive TCRs, according to a later genetic analysis. In a later genetic analysis, a missense DCLRE1C variant was associated with V-gene and J-gene trimming of TCR beta chains, and the association was replicated in an independent cohort.

As concerns this clone: Its antigen is unknown. Base qualities are not provided; no much larger clone lies one nucleotide away.

Library preparation was by the immunoSEQ multiplex PCR assay. For the multiplex PCR, a mixture combining 60 forward primers for TCR Vbeta segments and 13 reverse primers for TCR Jbeta segments was used. Amplification of the CDR3 region of rearranged TCR beta genes was performed with a multiplex PCR assay on genomic DNA. Amplified TCR beta libraries were sequenced as 87-base-pair reads on the Illumina HiSeq System. In the authors' own workflow: A later analysis counted approximately 84 million unique TCR beta chains across the 600 to 850 repertoires, and 9.5 million to 11 million of these chains were shared by at least two donors. To remove PCR and sequencing errors, raw reads were error-corrected and collapsed into unique sequences using a nearest-neighbor algorithm that merged closely related sequences. V, D and J gene segments were assigned by aligning CDR3 sequences to IMGT reference sequences. Each retained sequence needed at least a six-nucleotide match to both a V gene segment and a J gene segment. Rearrangements were called productive when the CDR3 lacked stop codons and stayed in frame with V and J; all others were non-productive. CDR3 was defined according to IMGT convention as the region running from the second conserved V-encoded cysteine to the conserved J-encoded phenylalanine. In an earlier analysis of around 600 of the donors, sequences lacking an unambiguous match to a single V gene segment were excluded. In an earlier analysis of around 600 of the donors, V segments were called functional above 56.7% productive rearrangements and were called segregating when the between-donor standard deviation exceeded 5%. A statistical classification framework was built for diagnosing cytomegalovirus status from the catalog of TCR beta chain sequences. In a later analysis, TCR nucleotide sequences were compared against IMGT/GENE-DB human TR gene sequences so that V and J genes could be assigned. Using the TCRdist pipeline, a later analysis assigned CDR3 sequences along with most-parsimonious VDJ recombination scenarios. In a later analysis, each TCR beta chain was defined by its CDR3 amino acid sequence together with its V-gene family, and reads without a unique V-gene family were excluded. A later analysis removed nearly 600 highly shared, low-generation-probability nucleotide sequences to deal with suspected cross-contamination and a sequencing artifact. In a later analysis, a clonal expansion index was calculated for each public chain from normalized within-repertoire ranks of inferred template counts. A later analysis computed generation probabilities with a VDJ recombination model fitted to out-of-frame rearrangements, and checked the results against IGoR. In a later analysis, TCR-TCR, TCR-HLA and TCR-CMV co-occurrence was scored with hypergeometric tests, and a repertoire-size bias correction was applied to TCR pairs. False discovery rates were estimated in a later analysis by permuting HLA or CMV assignments 20 times. In a later analysis, co-occurring TCRs were grouped using DBSCAN, with TCRdist sequence similarity added in when clustering inside HLA-allele-positive subsets. Repertoires with fewer than 30,000 or more than 120,000 public chains, plus five repertoires with anomalous nucleotide sharing, were excluded from co-occurrence clustering. Imported from immuneACCESS, the table was reduced by TCRdb to in-frame sequences with V and J called. These copies leave out some clones; in studies compared against another copy, an unresolved V gene accounts for under half, and the cause of the remainder is not known. V and J calls plus clone size are reproduced from that table; the DNA served to infer D and trimming. The sample table shows 90,000 to 120,000 clones, and 65% to 85% are seen once. Clones ranked in the top ten supply 2% to 2.5% of the sample.

The cohort was made up of 500 to 800 healthy bone marrow donors. At the time of sampling, all cohort members were nominally healthy, though unrecorded immune exposures were likely present. The donor tested CMV seronegative and was one of the 352 seronegative cohort members. Every donor gave a peripheral blood sample, and the peripheral blood mononuclear cells from that sample were used for TCR beta sequencing. Genomic DNA was extracted from the blood cell samples with the Qiagen DNeasy Blood Extraction Kit. CDR1 and CDR2 are drawn from the germline V gene: SGHVS, FNYEAQ. From the cysteine up to the phenylalanine, the CDR3 has a length of 13 residues. Just the 39-base CDR3 DNA is kept, in frame starting at base 1. Germline trimming: 6 bases from V, 5 bases from J; junction bases outside gene matches: 4.

The rearranged chain carries TRBV7-6 and TRBJ2-3, with 8 central nucleotides matching TRBD2. The sequenced sample was PBMCs. The sequence derives from a man between 25 and 39 years old in good health and CMV-seronegative. The DNA reads as follows: TGTGCCAGCAGTCGGGGGGGCAAAGATACGCAGTATTTT. It is translated as CASSRGGKDTQYF.